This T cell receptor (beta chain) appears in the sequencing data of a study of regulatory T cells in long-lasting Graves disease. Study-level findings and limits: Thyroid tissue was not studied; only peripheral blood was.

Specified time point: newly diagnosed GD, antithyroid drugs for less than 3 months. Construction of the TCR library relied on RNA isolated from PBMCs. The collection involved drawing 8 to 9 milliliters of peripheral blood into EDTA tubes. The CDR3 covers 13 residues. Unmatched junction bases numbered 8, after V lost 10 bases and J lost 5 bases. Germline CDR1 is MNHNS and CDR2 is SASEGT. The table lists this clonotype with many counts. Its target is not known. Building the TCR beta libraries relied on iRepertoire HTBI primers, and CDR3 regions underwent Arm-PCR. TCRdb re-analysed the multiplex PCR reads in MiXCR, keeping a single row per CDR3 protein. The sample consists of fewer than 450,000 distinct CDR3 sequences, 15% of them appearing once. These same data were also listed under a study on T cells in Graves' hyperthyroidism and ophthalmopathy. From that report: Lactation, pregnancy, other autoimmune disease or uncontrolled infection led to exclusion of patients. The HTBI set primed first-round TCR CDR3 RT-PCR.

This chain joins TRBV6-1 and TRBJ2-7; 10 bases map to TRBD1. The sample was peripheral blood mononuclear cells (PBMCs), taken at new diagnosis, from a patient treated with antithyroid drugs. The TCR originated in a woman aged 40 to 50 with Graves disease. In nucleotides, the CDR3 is TGTGCCATCTTGGGACAGGGGAAGCACGAGCAGTACTTC. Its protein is CAILGQGKHEQYF.